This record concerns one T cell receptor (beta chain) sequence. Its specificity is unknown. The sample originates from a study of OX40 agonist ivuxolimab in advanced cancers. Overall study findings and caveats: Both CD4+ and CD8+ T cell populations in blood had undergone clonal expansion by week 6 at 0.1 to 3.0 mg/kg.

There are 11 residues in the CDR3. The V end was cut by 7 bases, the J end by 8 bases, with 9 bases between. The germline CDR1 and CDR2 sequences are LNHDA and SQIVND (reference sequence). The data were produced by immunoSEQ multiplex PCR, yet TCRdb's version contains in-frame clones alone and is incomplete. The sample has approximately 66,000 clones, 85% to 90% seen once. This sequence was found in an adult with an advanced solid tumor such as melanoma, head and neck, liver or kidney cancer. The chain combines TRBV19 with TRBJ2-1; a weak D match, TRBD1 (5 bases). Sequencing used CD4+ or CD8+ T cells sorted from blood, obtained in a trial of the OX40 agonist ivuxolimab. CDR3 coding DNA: TGTGCCAGTACCCAGACAGATGAGCAGTTCTTC. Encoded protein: CASTQTDEQFF.